Listed below are T cell receptor beta chains from one sample, sequenced in a study of CD8 T cells in Susac syndrome. TCRdb redid the calling of the immunoSEQ multiplex PCR reads with MiXCR, one entry per CDR3 protein. The data show some 95,000 distinct CDR3 sequences, 90% to 95% seen once. Sequencing was done on a sample of CD8+ T cells from PBMCs. Source of these receptors: a human donor in good health. The CDR3 runs from the conserved cysteine through the conserved F or W. Fields, in order: CDR3 DNA, CDR3 protein, D gene, J gene, clone size, V gene. D genes are given only for firm matches. Clone size is stated in some rows and not others, as once, few, many or a class when expanded.

cdr3_nt: TGTGCCAGTTATTCCTTGGATGATCCCCTAACCTACGAGCAGTACTTC
cdr3_aa: CASYSLDDPLTYEQYF
d_call: -
j_call: TRBJ2-7
clone_size: -
v_call: TRBV7-2

cdr3_nt: TGTGCCAGCAGCTTAGATCTACGGGATCCTAACTATGGCTACACCTTC
cdr3_aa: CASSLDLRDPNYGYTF
d_call: -
j_call: TRBJ1-2
clone_size: -
v_call: TRBV11-2

cdr3_nt: TGTGCCATCGGCTCTAGCGGGATCACAGATACGCAGTATTTT
cdr3_aa: CAIGSSGITDTQYF
d_call: TRBD2
j_call: TRBJ2-3
clone_size: -
v_call: TRBV10-3

cdr3_nt: TGTGCCAGCAGTGCAGGGAGCCTCAACTATGGCTACACCTTC
cdr3_aa: CASSAGSLNYGYTF
d_call: -
j_call: TRBJ1-2
clone_size: -
v_call: TRBV2

cdr3_nt: TGCAGCGTTACCCGCAGGGGCTACGAGCAGTACTTC
cdr3_aa: CSVTRRGYEQYF
d_call: -
j_call: TRBJ2-7
clone_size: -
v_call: TRBV29-1

cdr3_nt: TGCAGCGTTGAGCGGGCGGGGGGCCCCTCGGAGACCCAGTACTTC
cdr3_aa: CSVERAGGPSETQYF
d_call: TRBD2
j_call: TRBJ2-5
clone_size: -
v_call: TRBV29-1

cdr3_nt: TGTGCCAGCAGTCACGGACAGGGAGCCAACACAGATACGCAGTATTTT
cdr3_aa: CASSHGQGANTDTQYF
d_call: TRBD1
j_call: TRBJ2-3
clone_size: -
v_call: TRBV6-5

cdr3_nt: TGTGCCAGTCGACTAGCGGGGCAAGAGACCCAGTACTTC
cdr3_aa: CASRLAGQETQYF
d_call: TRBD2
j_call: TRBJ2-5
clone_size: -
v_call: TRBV19

cdr3_nt: TGTGCCAGCAGCCCGGGACTAGCTATCGAGCAGTACTTC
cdr3_aa: CASSPGLAIEQYF
d_call: TRBD2
j_call: TRBJ2-7
clone_size: -
v_call: TRBV7-2

cdr3_nt: TGTGCCAGTAGTATGGGTAGCAATGAGCAGTTCTTC
cdr3_aa: CASSMGSNEQFF
d_call: -
j_call: TRBJ2-1
clone_size: few
v_call: TRBV19

cdr3_nt: TGTGCCAGCAGCCCTCAACAGGGGGTTTTCTCCTACGAGCAGTACTTC
cdr3_aa: CASSPQQGVFSYEQYF
d_call: TRBD1
j_call: TRBJ2-7
clone_size: -
v_call: TRBV5-6

cdr3_nt: TGCAGCGTTGAACAAGGGACTAGCGGGGGGGCAGGAGATACGCAGTATTTT
cdr3_aa: CSVEQGTSGGAGDTQYF
d_call: TRBD2
j_call: TRBJ2-3
clone_size: -
v_call: TRBV29-1

cdr3_nt: TGTGCCAGCAGCTTGGTGAGGGGGCATGAAGCTTTCTTT
cdr3_aa: CASSLVRGHEAFF
d_call: TRBD1
j_call: TRBJ1-1
clone_size: -
v_call: TRBV5-6

cdr3_nt: TGTGCCAGCAGATTAACAGGGGGGAACTATGGCTACACCTTC
cdr3_aa: CASRLTGGNYGYTF
d_call: TRBD1
j_call: TRBJ1-2
clone_size: -
v_call: TRBV27

cdr3_nt: TGTGCCAGCAGTTACACTAGGACAGGGGGCTCGTATGGCTACACCTTC
cdr3_aa: CASSYTRTGGSYGYTF
d_call: TRBD1
j_call: TRBJ1-2
clone_size: -
v_call: TRBV6-6

cdr3_nt: TGTGCCAGCAGTGAAGCCGGGGACGGCGGCTATGGCTACACCTTC
cdr3_aa: CASSEAGDGGYGYTF
d_call: -
j_call: TRBJ1-2
clone_size: -
v_call: TRBV2

cdr3_nt: TGTGCCAGCAGTTACTCAGCCTACAGCGGAGCAGATACGCAGTATTTT
cdr3_aa: CASSYSAYSGADTQYF
d_call: -
j_call: TRBJ2-3
clone_size: -
v_call: TRBV6-2/TRBV6-3

cdr3_nt: TGTGCCAGCAGTTTGCGGGCCCCGGCCGACAGGGGCAGGTGGAAAGAGACCCAGTACTTC
cdr3_aa: CASSLRAPADRGRWKETQYF
d_call: TRBD1
j_call: TRBJ2-5
clone_size: -
v_call: TRBV12-3/TRBV12-4

cdr3_nt: TGTGCCAGCAGTCCGATCCCGGGGCGCTCGGGTTACGAGCAGTACTTC
cdr3_aa: CASSPIPGRSGYEQYF
d_call: -
j_call: TRBJ2-7
clone_size: -
v_call: TRBV27

cdr3_nt: TGTGCCAGCAGCTTGGCGGGACAGGTAAATGAGCAGTTCTTC
cdr3_aa: CASSLAGQVNEQFF
d_call: TRBD1
j_call: TRBJ2-1
clone_size: -
v_call: TRBV5-6

cdr3_nt: TGTGCCAGCAGCCATATGGACAGACGCCAAGAGACCCAGTACTTC
cdr3_aa: CASSHMDRRQETQYF
d_call: -
j_call: TRBJ2-5
clone_size: -
v_call: TRBV3-1

cdr3_nt: TGCAGCGTTGGGATCTTCGGGGAACTGTTTTTT
cdr3_aa: CSVGIFGELFF
d_call: -
j_call: TRBJ1-4
clone_size: -
v_call: TRBV29-1

cdr3_nt: TGTGCCAGCAGCTTAGGGGAGGGAGGGAGCACTGAAGCTTTCTTT
cdr3_aa: CASSLGEGGSTEAFF
d_call: -
j_call: TRBJ1-1
clone_size: -
v_call: TRBV13

cdr3_nt: TGCAGCGTTGAAGGCGCTCGGGCTGAAGCTTTCTTT
cdr3_aa: CSVEGARAEAFF
d_call: -
j_call: TRBJ1-1
clone_size: -
v_call: TRBV29-1

cdr3_nt: TGTGCCAGCAGCCAAGTCGGATCTAGGCGGAGGACAGATACGCAGTATTTT
cdr3_aa: CASSQVGSRRRTDTQYF
d_call: -
j_call: TRBJ2-3
clone_size: -
v_call: TRBV3-1

cdr3_nt: TGTGCCAGCAACCAGGGGGGGTATGCCCAGTTCTTC
cdr3_aa: CASNQGGYAQFF
d_call: -
j_call: TRBJ2-1
clone_size: -
v_call: TRBV7-9

cdr3_nt: TGTGCCACCAGCACTCCTAACGGGGGATCCCCCTACGAGCAGTACTTC
cdr3_aa: CATSTPNGGSPYEQYF
d_call: -
j_call: TRBJ2-7
clone_size: -
v_call: TRBV15

cdr3_nt: TGTGCCAGCAGCTCCTCAGGGAGGTCCTACGAGCAGTACTTC
cdr3_aa: CASSSSGRSYEQYF
d_call: -
j_call: TRBJ2-7
clone_size: -
v_call: TRBV7-3

cdr3_nt: TGTGCCAGCAGTATGAGCTCCTACAATGAGCAGTTCTTC
cdr3_aa: CASSMSSYNEQFF
d_call: -
j_call: TRBJ2-1
clone_size: -
v_call: TRBV13

cdr3_nt: TGTGCCAGCAGCCAAGGGACAGGGGGCTTTTGGGAAGAGACCCAGTACTTC
cdr3_aa: CASSQGTGGFWEETQYF
d_call: TRBD1
j_call: TRBJ2-5
clone_size: -
v_call: TRBV3-1

cdr3_nt: TGTGCCAGCAGTTCCGGGACATTGTATGGCTACACCTTC
cdr3_aa: CASSSGTLYGYTF
d_call: -
j_call: TRBJ1-2
clone_size: -
v_call: TRBV12-3/TRBV12-4

cdr3_nt: TGTGCCAGCAGCTCCGGGGACATGAGCTCTGGAAACACCATATATTTT
cdr3_aa: CASSSGDMSSGNTIYF
d_call: -
j_call: TRBJ1-3
clone_size: -
v_call: TRBV7-6

cdr3_nt: TGTGCCAGCAGCAAATACAGCGGGGAAGGAGAGACCCAGTACTTC
cdr3_aa: CASSKYSGEGETQYF
d_call: -
j_call: TRBJ2-5
clone_size: -
v_call: TRBV21-1

cdr3_nt: TGTGCCAGCAGCCTCCGATCGACTAGCGGGATCTACGAGCAGTACTTC
cdr3_aa: CASSLRSTSGIYEQYF
d_call: TRBD2
j_call: TRBJ2-7
clone_size: -
v_call: TRBV6-2/TRBV6-3

cdr3_nt: TGTGCCAGCAGCTACACTAGCAATCAGCCCCAGCATTTT
cdr3_aa: CASSYTSNQPQHF
d_call: -
j_call: TRBJ1-5
clone_size: -
v_call: TRBV7-2

cdr3_nt: TGTGCCAGCAGCTTTTCTGAGCCGGGGGGCTACACCTTC
cdr3_aa: CASSFSEPGGYTF
d_call: -
j_call: TRBJ1-2
clone_size: -
v_call: TRBV7-9

cdr3_nt: TGTGCCAGCAGGGACCAGGGGTCCTACGAGCAGTACTTC
cdr3_aa: CASRDQGSYEQYF
d_call: -
j_call: TRBJ2-7
clone_size: -
v_call: TRBV5-6

cdr3_nt: TGTGCCAGCAGCAGAGGGGAGGGCTACAATGAGCAGTTCTTC
cdr3_aa: CASSRGEGYNEQFF
d_call: TRBD2
j_call: TRBJ2-1
clone_size: -
v_call: TRBV6-5

cdr3_nt: TGTGCCACCAAACTAGCGGGCCAAGCTAATGAGCAGTTCTTC
cdr3_aa: CATKLAGQANEQFF
d_call: TRBD2
j_call: TRBJ2-1
clone_size: -
v_call: TRBV19

cdr3_nt: TGTGCCACCAGCACCAGGGAGAACACTGAAGCTTTCTTT
cdr3_aa: CATSTRENTEAFF
d_call: -
j_call: TRBJ1-1
clone_size: -
v_call: TRBV15

cdr3_nt: TGTGCCAGTGGGAAGGGGAATCAGCCCCAGCATTTT
cdr3_aa: CASGKGNQPQHF
d_call: -
j_call: TRBJ1-5
clone_size: once
v_call: TRBV19

cdr3_nt: TGTGCCAGCTGCCCTAGCACGGCTAGCACAGATACGCAGTATTTT
cdr3_aa: CASCPSTASTDTQYF
d_call: -
j_call: TRBJ2-3
clone_size: -
v_call: TRBV6-6

cdr3_nt: TGTGCCAGCAGTACGACAGGGAGCTCTGGGGCCAACGTCCTGACTTTC
cdr3_aa: CASSTTGSSGANVLTF
d_call: TRBD1
j_call: TRBJ2-6
clone_size: -
v_call: TRBV6-2/TRBV6-3

cdr3_nt: TGCAGTGCTAGAGATCTCGGGGCCGCGAATCAGCCCCAGCATTTT
cdr3_aa: CSARDLGAANQPQHF
d_call: -
j_call: TRBJ1-5
clone_size: -
v_call: TRBV20-1

cdr3_nt: TGCAGTGCTAGAAGGCTAGCGGATACTCCAAGAGATACCCAGTACTTC
cdr3_aa: CSARRLADTPRDTQYF
d_call: TRBD2
j_call: TRBJ2-5
clone_size: -
v_call: TRBV20-1

cdr3_nt: TGTGCCAGCAGCCAAGCGGGGTCTAGCGGGGTCCAAACCGGGGAGCTGTTTTTT
cdr3_aa: CASSQAGSSGVQTGELFF
d_call: TRBD2
j_call: TRBJ2-2
clone_size: -
v_call: TRBV3-1

cdr3_nt: TGTGCCACGGGTCGGAACAGGGTTGGGATCGATGAGCAGTTCTTC
cdr3_aa: CATGRNRVGIDEQFF
d_call: -
j_call: TRBJ2-1
clone_size: -
v_call: TRBV6-5

cdr3_nt: TGTGCCAGCAGCCCCGGGACTAGCGACGAGACCCAGTACTTC
cdr3_aa: CASSPGTSDETQYF
d_call: TRBD2
j_call: TRBJ2-5
clone_size: -
v_call: TRBV3-1

cdr3_nt: TGTGCCAGCAGTTTATCAGGGAGCGGCTATGGCTACACCTTC
cdr3_aa: CASSLSGSGYGYTF
d_call: -
j_call: TRBJ1-2
clone_size: -
v_call: TRBV27

cdr3_nt: TGTGCCAGCAGCCCGAAGGGGACGTACACTGAAGCTTTCTTT
cdr3_aa: CASSPKGTYTEAFF
d_call: -
j_call: TRBJ1-1
clone_size: -
v_call: TRBV7-2

cdr3_nt: TGCAGCGTTGTAGGGGGCAAGAACACTGAAGCTTTCTTT
cdr3_aa: CSVVGGKNTEAFF
d_call: TRBD1
j_call: TRBJ1-1
clone_size: -
v_call: TRBV29-1

cdr3_nt: TGCAGTGCTTGGGAGCGGGACTCTTACAATGAGCAGTTCTTC
cdr3_aa: CSAWERDSYNEQFF
d_call: TRBD2
j_call: TRBJ2-1
clone_size: -
v_call: TRBV20-1

cdr3_nt: TGCAGCGTTGACGAGGGTGGCGAGCAGTACTTC
cdr3_aa: CSVDEGGEQYF
d_call: -
j_call: TRBJ2-7
clone_size: -
v_call: TRBV29-1

cdr3_nt: TGTGCCAGCAGCCCCCTGACAGGCCAATCCTACGAGCAGTACTTC
cdr3_aa: CASSPLTGQSYEQYF
d_call: -
j_call: TRBJ2-7
clone_size: -
v_call: TRBV7-9

cdr3_nt: TGTGCCAGCAGCGTAGCCCCCCTCAAAACCGGGGAGCTGTTTTTT
cdr3_aa: CASSVAPLKTGELFF
d_call: -
j_call: TRBJ2-2
clone_size: -
v_call: TRBV9

cdr3_nt: TGCAGCGTTTACAGGGAAGGGGACAATGAGCAGTTCTTC
cdr3_aa: CSVYREGDNEQFF
d_call: -
j_call: TRBJ2-1
clone_size: -
v_call: TRBV29-1

cdr3_nt: TGTGCCAGCAGTTACCCCCCTTGGGACAGCCCAACTAATGAAAAACTGTTTTTT
cdr3_aa: CASSYPPWDSPTNEKLFF
d_call: TRBD1
j_call: TRBJ1-4
clone_size: -
v_call: TRBV6-5

cdr3_nt: TGCGCCAGCAGACCCCGGGACACCAACTCTGGGGCCAACGTCCTGACTTTC
cdr3_aa: CASRPRDTNSGANVLTF
d_call: -
j_call: TRBJ2-6
clone_size: -
v_call: TRBV4-1

cdr3_nt: TGTGCCACCCGAATGGGACTAGCGGGGAATGAGCAGTTCTTC
cdr3_aa: CATRMGLAGNEQFF
d_call: TRBD2
j_call: TRBJ2-1
clone_size: -
v_call: TRBV15